This T cell receptor beta chain was recovered during a study of post-analysis software for immune sequencing data. This clonotype was found once. Built from TCR beta cDNA, the libraries had unique molecular identifiers in them. MiXCR, applied by TCRdb to the PCR reads, yields one record per CDR3 protein. This table holds more than 450,000 distinct CDR3 sequences, around 44% found once. Specimen: blood. This TCR derives from a girl under 18 with multiple sclerosis.

CDR3 in DNA: TGTGCCTGGAGTGTACAAGGGTATGGCACAGATACGCAGTATTTT. Translated: CAWSVQGYGTDTQYF. The chain has TRBV30 and TRBJ2-3; D unresolved. V lost 0 bases and J lost 1, with 11 bases in between. The V gene's germline CDR1 is GTSNPN and CDR2 SVGIG (reference sequence). There are 15 residues in the CDR3.